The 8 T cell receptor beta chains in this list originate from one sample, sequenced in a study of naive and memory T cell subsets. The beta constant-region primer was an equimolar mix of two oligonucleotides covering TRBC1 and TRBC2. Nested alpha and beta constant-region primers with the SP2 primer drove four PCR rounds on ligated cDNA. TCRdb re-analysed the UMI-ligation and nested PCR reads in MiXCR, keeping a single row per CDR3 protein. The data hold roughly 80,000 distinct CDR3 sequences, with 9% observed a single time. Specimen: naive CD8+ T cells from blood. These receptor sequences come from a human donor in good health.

The CDR3 is CASSQDVGVTFTDTQYF. CDR3 bases: TGCGCCAGCAGCCAAGATGTAGGGGTAACTTTTACTGATACGCAGTATTTT. This rearrangement joins TRBV4-3 to TRBJ2-3; D is perhaps TRBD1 (5 bases). V lost 0 bases to trimming and J lost 6 bases, with 19 bases between them. Germline CDR1 and CDR2: LGHNA and YSLEER. The CDR3 runs 17 residues.

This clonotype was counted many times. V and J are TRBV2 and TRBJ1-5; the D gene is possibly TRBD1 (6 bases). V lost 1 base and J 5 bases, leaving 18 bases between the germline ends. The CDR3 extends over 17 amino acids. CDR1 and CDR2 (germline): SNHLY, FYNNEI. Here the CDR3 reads CASSEVLRRGADQPQHF. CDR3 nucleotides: TGTGCCAGCAGTGAAGTGTTGCGTCGGGGGGCGGATCAGCCCCAGCATTTT.

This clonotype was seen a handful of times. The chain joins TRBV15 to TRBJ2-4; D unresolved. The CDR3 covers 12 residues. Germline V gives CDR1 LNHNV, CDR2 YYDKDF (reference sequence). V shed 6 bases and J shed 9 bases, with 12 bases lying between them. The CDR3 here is CATSSATGIQYF. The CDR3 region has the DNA TGTGCCACCAGTTCGGCTACCGGCATTCAGTACTTC.

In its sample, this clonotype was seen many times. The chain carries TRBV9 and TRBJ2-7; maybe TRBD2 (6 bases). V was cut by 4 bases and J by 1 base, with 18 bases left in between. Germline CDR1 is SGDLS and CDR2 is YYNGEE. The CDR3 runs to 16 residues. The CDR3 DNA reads TGTGCCAGCAGCTTAGGCTCCGGGACTCGATCCTACGAGCAGTACTTC. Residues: CASSLGSGTRSYEQYF.

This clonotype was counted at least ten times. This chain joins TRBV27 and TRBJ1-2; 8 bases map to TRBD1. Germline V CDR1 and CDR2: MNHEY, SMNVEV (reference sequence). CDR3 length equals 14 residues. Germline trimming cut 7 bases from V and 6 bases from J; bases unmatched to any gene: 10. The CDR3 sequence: CASITQGARDGYTF. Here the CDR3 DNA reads TGTGCCAGCATAACTCAGGGGGCCAGAGATGGCTACACCTTC.

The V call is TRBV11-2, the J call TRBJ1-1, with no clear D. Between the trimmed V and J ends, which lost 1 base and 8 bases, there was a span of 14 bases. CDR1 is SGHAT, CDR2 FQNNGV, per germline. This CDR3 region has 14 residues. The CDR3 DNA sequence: TGTGCCAGCAGCTTAGGGGTAGTTTCGCCCGAAGCTTTCTTT. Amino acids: CASSLGVVSPEAFF. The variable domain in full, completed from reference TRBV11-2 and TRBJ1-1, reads EAGVAQSPRYKIIEKRQSVAFWCNPISGHATLYWYQQILGQGPKLLIQFQNNGVVDDSQLPKDRFSAERLKGVDSTLKIQPAKLEDSAVYLCASSLGVVSPEAFFGQGTRLTVV.

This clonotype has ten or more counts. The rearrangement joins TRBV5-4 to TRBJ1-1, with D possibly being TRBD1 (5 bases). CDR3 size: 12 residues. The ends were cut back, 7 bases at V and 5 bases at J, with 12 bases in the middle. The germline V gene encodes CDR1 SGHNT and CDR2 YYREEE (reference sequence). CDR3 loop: CASGTGITEAFF. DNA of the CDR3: TGTGCCAGCGGGACGGGTATTACTGAAGCTTTCTTT.

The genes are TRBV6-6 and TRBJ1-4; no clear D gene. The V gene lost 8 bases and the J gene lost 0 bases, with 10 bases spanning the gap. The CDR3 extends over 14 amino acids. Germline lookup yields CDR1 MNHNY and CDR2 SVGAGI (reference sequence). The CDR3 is CASGSSATNEKLFF. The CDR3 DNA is TGTGCCAGCGGGAGCAGTGCAACTAATGAAAAACTGTTTTTT.